This TCR beta chain was profiled in a study of T cell responses to AZD1222 COVID-19 vaccine. Study results and caveats: As reported, nearly half of all spike-specific TCRs target variant regions that are unmutated.

As to this clone: Its antigen is not known.

Profiled with immunoSEQ multiplex PCR; TCRdb holds only in-frame clones, not every one. The sample includes 200,000 or so clones, 70% to 90% of them seen just once. The CDR3 runs to 13 residues. Germline-derived CDR1 and CDR2 are LNHDA and SQIVND (reference sequence). With 7 bases removed from V and 7 bases from J, the gap between germline ends came to 17 bases. The TCR comes from an adult in good health. The material was peripheral blood, obtained on day 0 of AZD1222 vaccination. The rearrangement uses TRBV19 and TRBJ2-7; no firm D call. The CDR3 sequence is CASTGPTSEEQYF. The CDR3 DNA reads as TGTGCCAGTACTGGACCGACGTCTGAGGAGCAGTACTTC.